This passage covers 28 T cell receptor beta chains from one sample sequenced in a study of T cells in Graves' hyperthyroidism and ophthalmopathy. The TCR beta CDR3 regions underwent amplification using RNA transcripts as the source. The primer set for the first-round RT-PCR of the TCR CDR3 was HTBI. TCRdb re-derived calls from the multiplex PCR reads in MiXCR, one entry per CDR3 protein. This repertoire shows about 600,000 distinct CDR3 sequences, approximately 14% found once; its top ten account for roughly 7.1%. The sequenced material came from blood. The receptors were sampled from a woman aged 18-29 years with Graves' ophthalmopathy.

This clonotype was seen only a few times. The chain couples TRBV28 to TRBJ2-3; maybe TRBD2 (6 bases). Trimming removed 5 bases at V and 3 bases at J, with 15 bases between. Germline V gene lookup returns CDR1 MDHEN and CDR2 SYDVKM. The CDR3 contains 15 residues. The CDR3 nucleotides are TGTGCCAGCAGTCCCCTACTAGCATCGACAGATACGCAGTATTTT. This gives the protein CASSPLLASTDTQYF.

This clonotype has just a few counts. The chain couples TRBV27 to TRBJ1-5; D is possibly TRBD1 (5 bases). The CDR3 has 18 amino acids. V lost 4 bases, J lost 5 bases, and 24 bases lay in between. CDR1 is MNHEY, CDR2 SMNVEV, per germline (reference sequence). DNA for the CDR3: TGTGCCAGCAGTTCCCTTACAGCGGCTGGGGGATTGGATCAGCCCCAGCATTTT. Its translation is CASSSLTAAGGLDQPQHF.

This clonotype was counted at least ten times. The genes are TRBV28 and TRBJ2-7; 10 nucleotides line up with TRBD2. Per germline, CDR1 MDHEN and CDR2 SYDVKM. CDR3 length equals 16 residues. V shed 4 bases and J 4 bases; nucleotides not matched to a gene: 10. CDR3 protein: CASSSPWEREGYEQYF. The CDR3 bases are TGTGCCAGCAGTTCACCCTGGGAGCGGGAGGGGTACGAGCAGTACTTC. Full variable domain (missing parts from reference TRBV28 and TRBJ2-7): DVKVTQSSRYLVKRTGEKVFLECVQDMDHENMFWYRQDPGLGLRLIYFSYDVKMKEKGDIPEGYSVSREKKERFSLILESASTNQTSMYLCASSSPWEREGYEQYFGPGTRLTVT.

The chain is built from TRBV6-2 or TRBV6-3 and TRBJ2-7; TRBD2 matches 7 bases. The CDR3 is made up of 13 amino acids. Germline values: CDR1 MNHEY, CDR2 SVGEGT. Unmatched junction bases numbered 7, after V lost 9 bases and J lost 2 bases. CDR3 residues: CARGEGAPYEQYF. CDR3 coding DNA: TGTGCCAGGGGGGAGGGAGCACCCTACGAGCAGTACTTC.

In this sample, this clonotype turned up a few times. This chain connects TRBV7-9 to TRBJ1-6; D call uncertain. V lost 5 bases and J 5 bases, leaving 7 bases between the germline ends. The CDR3 loop spans 13 amino acids. Germline V CDR1 and CDR2: SEHNR, FQNEAQ (reference sequence). For the CDR3, the DNA is TGTGCCAGCAGCAGGAATAATAATTCACCCCTCCACTTT. As protein: CASSRNNNSPLHF.

This clonotype has a handful of counts. The J gene is TRBJ2-7, the V gene TRBV7-8; D might be TRBD2 (5 bases). The length of the CDR3 is 15 residues. Germline assignment: CDR1 SGHVS and CDR2 FQNEAQ. The V gene lost 3 bases and the J gene lost 0 bases, with 12 bases spanning the gap. The CDR3 protein is CASSFGVLGSYEQYF. The CDR3, as DNA: TGTGCCAGCAGCTTCGGGGTCCTGGGCTCCTACGAGCAGTACTTC.

This clonotype was seen only once. The genes are TRBV5-1 and TRBJ2-5; the D call may be TRBD1 or TRBD2 (5 bases each). Germline V gene sequence: CDR1 SGHRS, CDR2 YFSETQ. V shed 2 bases and J shed 4 bases, with 18 bases lying between them. This CDR3 has 16 amino acids. CDR3 nucleotides: TGCGCCAGCAGCTTCCCGGGACGTGGTGAAGGAGAGACCCAGTACTTC. Translating gives CASSFPGRGEGETQYF.

This clonotype was recorded many times. The gene calls are TRBV7-9 and TRBJ2-3; perhaps TRBD2 as D (5 bases). Per the germline V gene, CDR1 is SEHNR and CDR2 is FQNEAQ (reference sequence). V was pared by 4 bases and J by 2 bases, with 19 bases between. The CDR3 has 17 amino acids. In DNA, the CDR3 is TGTGCCAGCAGCTCCGGTTATGGGAGAGTCCACACAGATACGCAGTATTTT. The encoded protein is CASSSGYGRVHTDTQYF.

This clonotype was detected only a few times. The chain links TRBV19 to TRBJ2-7, with 11 bases aligning to TRBD2. The CDR3 runs 15 residues. Germline assignment: CDR1 LNHDA and CDR2 SQIVND (reference sequence). The V and J ends lost 6 bases and 2 bases, in that order; junction bases with no gene match: 6. The CDR3 DNA sequence: TGTGCCAGTAGGTCACTAGCGGGAGCTGCCTACGAGCAGTACTTC. This sequence encodes CASRSLAGAAYEQYF.

The sample holds many counts of this clonotype. This CDR3 is CASGPTTSGTGELFF. The CDR3 DNA follows: TGTGCCAGCGGACCTACTACCTCCGGCACCGGGGAGCTGTTTTTT. V gene TRBV2 combines with J gene TRBJ2-2; D gene unclear. CDR1 and CDR2 (germline): SNHLY, FYNNEI. CDR3 length: 15 amino acids. The V and J ends lost 8 bases and 4 bases respectively, with 17 bases between them.

This rearrangement joins TRBV12-3 or TRBV12-4 to TRBJ2-3; D is unresolved. The CDR3 contains 14 residues. V was shortened by 3 bases and J by 0 bases, with 7 bases between the two germline ends. In DNA, the CDR3 is TGTGCCAGCAGTTTTAGTCCTAGCACAGATACGCAGTATTTT. Protein product: CASSFSPSTDTQYF.

This clonotype was counted at least ten times. This rearrangement joins TRBV28 to TRBJ2-7; perhaps TRBD2 as D (6 bases). The CDR3 covers 16 residues. The germline gives CDR1 MDHEN, CDR2 SYDVKM. V was clipped by 8 bases and J by 4 bases, with 24 bases between them. CDR3 nucleotide sequence: TGTGCCAGCCCTCCCCCGACAGAACGGGGGAGGTACGAGCAGTACTTC. Amino acids: CASPPPTERGRYEQYF.

This clonotype was seen more than once but under ten times. J is TRBJ1-2 and V is TRBV11-3; D is unclear. V was shortened by 1 base and J by 11 bases, with 14 bases between the two germline ends. The V gene's germline CDR1 is SGHNT and CDR2 YENEEA. The CDR3 has 13 residues. CDR3 nucleotide sequence: TGTGCCAGCAGCTTAGTTGGGCGCGCCGGGTACACCTTC. Residues: CASSLVGRAGYTF. The whole variable domain, filled in from reference TRBV11-3 and TRBJ1-2, reads EAGVVQSPRYKIIEKKQPVAFWCNPISGHNTLYWYLQNLGQGPELLIRYENEEAVDDSQLPKDRFSAERLKGVDSTLKIQPAELGDSAVYLCASSLVGRAGYTFGSGTRLTVV.

The genes are TRBV5-8 and TRBJ1-2; D possibly corresponds to TRBD1 (6 bases). Germline-derived CDR1 and CDR2 are SGHTS and YDEGEE. The CDR3 extends over 15 amino acids. Trimming cost V 4 bases and J 5 bases, with 18 bases left between them. CDR3 sequence reads: CASSRGTIGWYGYTF. The CDR3 coding sequence is TGTGCCAGCAGCCGAGGGACAATAGGATGGTATGGCTACACCTTC.

The rearrangement joins TRBV12-3 or TRBV12-4 to TRBJ2-3, with TRBD2 matching 12 bases. V dropped 6 bases and J dropped 5; count of bases not matched to a gene: 3. This CDR3 region has 14 residues. As DNA, the CDR3 is TGTGCCAGCAGCTCTAGCGGGAGGGAAGATACGCAGTATTTT. Residues: CASSSSGREDTQYF.

This clonotype was detected a few times. Here the CDR3 omits its conserved ending phenylalanine or tryptophan, so a read error is the likely source. The CDR3 nucleotides are TGCGCCAGCAGCCAAAGAGTCGGGACAGGGGTCGACGAGCAGTACCTC. Its translation: CASSQRVGTGVDEQYL. V and J are TRBV4-3 and TRBJ2-7, with 10 bases lining up with TRBD1. From germline, CDR1 is LGHNA and CDR2 YSLEER. This CDR3 is built from 16 residues. The V gene end was trimmed by 2 bases and the J gene end by 5 bases; junction bases not matched to a gene: 9.

The chain couples TRBV20-1 to TRBJ1-1; D is possibly TRBD1 (5 bases). The CDR3 has 13 amino acids. The germline V and J ends were trimmed by 7 bases and 0 bases, with 12 bases remaining between them. Germline V gene sequence: CDR1 DFQATT, CDR2 SNEGSKA (reference sequence). The DNA for the CDR3 is TGCAGTGGACTGGGACGGATGAACACTGAAGCTTTCTTT. Translating it yields CSGLGRMNTEAFF.

The sample holds a few counts of this clonotype. The chain couples TRBV6-2 or TRBV6-3 to TRBJ1-4; perhaps TRBD1 as D (5 bases). V was clipped by 2 bases and J by 3 bases, with 7 bases between them. The CDR3 is 14 amino acids. Per germline, CDR1 MNHEY and CDR2 SVGEGT. CDR3 region: CASSYGGANEKLFF. In DNA form, the CDR3 reads TGTGCCAGCAGTTACGGGGGGGCTAATGAAAAACTGTTTTTT.

This clonotype was detected ten times or more. V is TRBV5-1 and J is TRBJ1-1; D remains unclear. The CDR3 runs to 14 residues. V was cut by 0 bases and J by 1 base, with 7 bases left in between. Germline CDR1 and CDR2: SGHRS and YFSETQ. The CDR3 region has the DNA TGCGCCAGCAGCTTGGGTTGGGAGAACACTGAAGCTTTCTTT. Protein sequence: CASSLGWENTEAFF.

This chain uses TRBV24-1 with TRBJ1-5, with 7 bases aligning to TRBD1. V shed 2 bases, J shed 3 bases, and the junction held 6 bases outside the gene matches. This CDR3 spans 16 amino acids. Per germline, CDR1 KGHDR and CDR2 SFDVKD. The CDR3: CATSDYTTGFNQPQHF. DNA of the CDR3: TGTGCCACCAGTGATTATACGACAGGGTTCAATCAGCCCCAGCATTTT.

This clonotype has a handful of counts. The V gene is TRBV18, the J gene TRBJ1-5; possible D gene TRBD1, 5 bases. This CDR3 is built from 13 residues. V lost 6 bases to trimming and J lost 4 bases, with 10 bases between them. Germline lookup yields CDR1 KGHSH and CDR2 LQKENI. CDR3 protein: CASSGGENQPQHF. Here the CDR3 DNA reads TGTGCCAGCTCTGGGGGTGAAAATCAGCCCCAGCATTTT.

This clonotype has a handful of counts. The DNA of the CDR3 is TGCAGTGCCCCAGAAGGGGACTTCATAGGCTACACCTTC. Translating it yields CSAPEGDFIGYTF. The gene calls are TRBV20-1 and TRBJ1-2, with D maybe TRBD1 (5 bases). Per germline, CDR1 DFQATT and CDR2 SNEGSKA (reference sequence). The V end was cut by 6 bases, the J end by 8 bases, with 19 bases between. CDR3 size: 13 residues.

Many counts were recorded for this clonotype. V gene TRBV30 combines with J gene TRBJ1-2, with D possibly TRBD1 on 6 matching bases. The CDR3 extends over 11 amino acids. The V gene's germline CDR1 is GTSNPN and CDR2 SVGIG (reference sequence). Trimming removed 2 bases at V and 7 bases at J, with 8 bases between. CDR3: CAWSTGFGYTF. Here the CDR3 DNA reads TGTGCCTGGAGTACAGGGTTTGGCTACACCTTC.

The chain has TRBV7-9 and TRBJ1-2, with D uncertain. Germline-derived CDR1 and CDR2 are SEHNR and FQNEAQ (reference sequence). The CDR3 sequence is 16 residues long. V gave up 3 bases and J gave up 0 bases, with 14 bases separating them. In DNA, the CDR3 is TGTGCCAGCAGCTTTGAGGTGACATCACCTAACTATGGCTACACCTTC. This sequence encodes CASSFEVTSPNYGYTF.

The chain joins TRBV7-2 to TRBJ1-2; possibly TRBD1 for D (6 bases). Germline CDR1 is SGHTA and CDR2 is FQGNSA. The CDR3 has 16 amino acids. Trimming left V 6 bases short and J 0 bases short, with 17 bases between. In nucleotides, the CDR3 is TGTGCCAGCAGTGTAAACAGGGAGATGACTAACTATGGCTACACCTTC. This sequence encodes CASSVNREMTNYGYTF.

For this clonotype: An end of the junction differs from the germline gene, which may be a read error. The rearrangement uses TRBV7-2 and TRBJ1-5; D gene uncertain. Germline assignment: CDR1 SGHTA and CDR2 FQGNSA. This CDR3 region has 14 residues. In DNA, the CDR3 is TGTGCCAGCAGCCCTACCGTTAGCGATCAGCCCCAGCATTTT. Translation: CASSPTVSDQPQHF.

This clonotype was counted ten times or more. The CDR3 sequence: CASSRPTEDRRSYEQYF. The CDR3, as DNA: TGTGCCAGCAGCCGACCTACCGAAGACAGAAGAAGCTACGAGCAGTACTTC. The chain employs TRBV7-9 and TRBJ2-7; tentatively, D is TRBD1 (5 bases). V lost 5 bases and J lost 3, with 23 bases in between. This CDR3 has 17 amino acids. The germline CDR1 and CDR2 sequences are SEHNR and FQNEAQ (reference sequence). Filled out from reference TRBV7-9 and TRBJ2-7, the complete variable domain reads DTGVSQNPRHKITKRGQNVTFRCDPISEHNRLYWYRQTLGQGPEFLTYFQNEAQLEKSRLLSDRFSAERPKGSFSTLEIQRTEQGDSAMYLCASSRPTEDRRSYEQYFGPGTRLTVT.

A few counts support this clonotype. The chain links TRBV3-1 to TRBJ1-1; 10 nucleotides line up with TRBD1. The CDR3 runs 16 residues. V was clipped by 5 bases and J by 6 bases; unmatched bases: 12. CDR1 and CDR2 from the germline V gene are LGHDT and YNNKEL (reference sequence). The CDR3: CASSFRTGGHGPEAFF. The CDR3 DNA is TGTGCCAGCAGCTTTCGGACAGGGGGGCATGGACCTGAAGCTTTCTTT.